This T cell receptor (beta chain) was sequenced in a study of regulatory T cells in long-lasting Graves disease. With iRepertoire HTBI primers and Arm-PCR of CDR3 regions, TCR beta libraries were built. TCRdb itself ran the multiplex PCR reads through MiXCR, one entry per CDR3 protein. The profile covers around 240,000 distinct CDR3 sequences, with around a sixth appearing a single time and around 15% taken by the ten largest. A few counts support this clonotype. A much larger clone differs by one base, so this may be a read error. CDR1 and CDR2 (germline): LNHDA, SQIVND (reference sequence). The CDR3 runs 15 residues. The V end lost 8 bases, the J end lost 2 bases, and 17 bases lay between the germline ends. Time point: newly diagnosed GD, antithyroid drugs for less than 3 months. The TCR library was prepared using RNA isolated from PBMCs. These records were also assigned to another study, of T cells in Graves' hyperthyroidism and ophthalmopathy.

The specimen was peripheral blood mononuclear cells (PBMCs), collected at new diagnosis, from a patient treated with antithyroid drugs. The sequence came from a woman aged 25 to 39 with Graves disease. The chain employs TRBV19 and TRBJ2-3, with D perhaps matching TRBD1 or TRBD2 (5 bases each). The CDR3 protein is CASAAGARYTDTQYF. CDR3 nucleotide sequence: TGTGCCAGTGCCGCCGGGGCTAGATACACAGATACGCAGTATTTT.